In its sample, the clone carrying this T cell receptor (beta chain) was seen many times. Its target is not known. This CDR3 is built from 14 residues. The germline V gene has CDR1 GTSNPN and CDR2 SVGIG (reference sequence). The germline V and J ends were trimmed by 1 base and 5 bases, with 13 bases remaining between them. The data were obtained in a study of T cells in Graves' hyperthyroidism and ophthalmopathy. The study's findings and limits: In the blood, most expanded thyroid clonotypes above 0.001 appeared as well.

The investigators amplified TCR beta CDR3 regions from RNA transcripts. The TCR CDR3 was amplified in a first-round RT-PCR using the HTBI primer set. Each CDR3 protein gets one entry after TCRdb re-called the multiplex PCR reads with MiXCR. The sample yields under 350,000 distinct CDR3 sequences, roughly 23% seen once. Material: blood. This receptor was taken from a woman between 45 and 60 years old with Graves' hyperthyroidism. The chain links TRBV30 to TRBJ2-3; perhaps TRBD2 as D (5 bases). The DNA for the CDR3 is TGTGCCTGGAGTGGGGCCCCCCGGGGAGATACGCAGTATTTT. This gives the protein CAWSGAPRGDTQYF. The full variable domain, rest sourced from reference TRBV30 and TRBJ2-3, is SQTIHQWPATLVQPVGSPLSLECTVEGTSNPNLYWYRQAAGRGLQLLFYSVGIGQISSEVPQNLSASRPQDRQFILSSKKLLLSDSGFYLCAWSGAPRGDTQYFGPGTRLTVL.